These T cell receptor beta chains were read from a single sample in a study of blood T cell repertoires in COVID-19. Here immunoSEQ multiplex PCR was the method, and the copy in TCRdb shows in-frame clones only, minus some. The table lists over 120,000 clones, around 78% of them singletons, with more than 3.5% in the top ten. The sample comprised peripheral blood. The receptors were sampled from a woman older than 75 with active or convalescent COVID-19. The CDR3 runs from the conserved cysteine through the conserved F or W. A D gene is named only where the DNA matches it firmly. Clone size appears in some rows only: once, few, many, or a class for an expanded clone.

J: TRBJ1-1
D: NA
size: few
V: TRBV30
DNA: TGTGCCTGGAATGGGGGGAGTTTAACGTGGGCCATGAACACTGAAGCTTTCTTT
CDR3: CAWNGGSLTWAMNTEAFF

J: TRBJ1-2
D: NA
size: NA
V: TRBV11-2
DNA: TGTGCCAGCAGCTCTTTGACTAATCTACTCAGGGGCTATGGCTACACCTTC
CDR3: CASSSLTNLLRGYGYTF

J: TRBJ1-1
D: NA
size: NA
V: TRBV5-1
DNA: TGCGCCAGCAGCTTTAAGGGGGACACTGAAGCTTTCTTT
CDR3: CASSFKGDTEAFF

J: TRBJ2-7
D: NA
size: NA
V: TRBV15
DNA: TGTGCCACCAGCACCGAGGGAAGGCGTCTCGAGCAGTACTTC
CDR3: CATSTEGRRLEQYF

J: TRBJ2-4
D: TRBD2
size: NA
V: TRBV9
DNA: TGTGCCAGCAGCGTAAGGTCTACTAGCGACGGTTCAAACATTCAGTACTTC
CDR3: CASSVRSTSDGSNIQYF

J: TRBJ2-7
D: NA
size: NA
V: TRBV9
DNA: TGTGCCAGCAGCGTAAGGGACACAGGGACCTACGAGCAGTACTTC
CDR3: CASSVRDTGTYEQYF

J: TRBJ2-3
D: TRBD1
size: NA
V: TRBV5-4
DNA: TGTGCCAGCAGCTTCGGACAGGGGGGGGATACGCAGTATTTT
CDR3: CASSFGQGGDTQYF

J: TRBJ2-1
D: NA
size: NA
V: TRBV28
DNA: TGTGCCAGCAGTTTAGTATTCGCCTACAATGAGCAGTTCTTC
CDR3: CASSLVFAYNEQFF

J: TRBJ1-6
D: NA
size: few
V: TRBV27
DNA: TGTGCCAGCAGTTTAACTTGGGACACCGAAAATTCACCCCTCCACTTT
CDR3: CASSLTWDTENSPLHF

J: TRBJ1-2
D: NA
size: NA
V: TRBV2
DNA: TGTGCCAGCAGTGTAACACAGGAGTACTATGGCTACACCTTC
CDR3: CASSVTQEYYGYTF

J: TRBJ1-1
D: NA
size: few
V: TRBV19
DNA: TGTGCCAGTAGTAACGGGGGGCTCACTGAAGCTTTCTTT
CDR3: CASSNGGLTEAFF

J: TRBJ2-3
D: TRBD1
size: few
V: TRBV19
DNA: TGTGCCAGTAGTTCACGGACAGGGGAGATTACGTATACGCAGTATTTT
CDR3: CASSSRTGEITYTQYF

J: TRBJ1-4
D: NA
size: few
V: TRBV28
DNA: TGTGCCAGCAGTTTCGCCGGGGGTGCAACTAATGAAAAACTGTTTTTT
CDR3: CASSFAGGATNEKLFF

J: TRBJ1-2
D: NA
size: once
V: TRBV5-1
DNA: TGCGCCAGCAGCTTGAATTCAGGAACAGCTAACTATGGCTACACCTTC
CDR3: CASSLNSGTANYGYTF

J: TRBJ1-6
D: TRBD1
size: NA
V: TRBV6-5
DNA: TGTGCCAGCAGTACGGGGGGGACAGATAATTCACCCCTCCACTTT
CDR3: CASSTGGTDNSPLHF

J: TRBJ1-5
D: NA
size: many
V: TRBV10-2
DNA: TGCGCCAGCAGTGAGATTTTCCTGGGGGACACTATCAATCAGCCCCAGCATTTT
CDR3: CASSEIFLGDTINQPQHF

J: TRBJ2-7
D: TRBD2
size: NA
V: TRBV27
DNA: TGTGCCAGCAGTTTAGGGAGCGGGGGAGGTTACGAGCAGTACTTC
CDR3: CASSLGSGGGYEQYF

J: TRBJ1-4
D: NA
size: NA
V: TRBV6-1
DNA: TGTGCCAGCAGTGAAGTCAGGGGAACTAATGAAAAACTGTTTTTT
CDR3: CASSEVRGTNEKLFF

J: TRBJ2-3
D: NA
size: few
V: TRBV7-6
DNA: TGTGCCAGCAGCTTTTTCGCCGGTCCTAGCACAGATACGCAGTATTTT
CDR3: CASSFFAGPSTDTQYF

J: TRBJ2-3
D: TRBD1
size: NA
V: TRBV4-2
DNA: TGTGCCAGCAGCCCGGGGACAGGGGGAACAGATACGCAGTATTTT
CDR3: CASSPGTGGTDTQYF

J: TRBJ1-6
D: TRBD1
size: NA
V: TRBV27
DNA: TGTGCCAGCAGCGGGCAGGGGGCGATAGGTTCACCCCTCCACTTT
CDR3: CASSGQGAIGSPLHF

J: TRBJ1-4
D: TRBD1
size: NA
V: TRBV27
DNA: TGTGCCACAATGACAGGGGATAATGAAAAACTGTTTTTT
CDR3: CATMTGDNEKLFF

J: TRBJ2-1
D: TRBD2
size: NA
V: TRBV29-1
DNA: TGCAGCGTTGAAACACTAGCGGGGGGCTCCTACAATGAGCAGTTCTTC
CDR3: CSVETLAGGSYNEQFF

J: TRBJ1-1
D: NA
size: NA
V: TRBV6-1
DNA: TGTGCCAGCAGTGAAAGTATCAGGGGAGCCCTGAACACTGAAGCTTTCTTT
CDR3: CASSESIRGALNTEAFF

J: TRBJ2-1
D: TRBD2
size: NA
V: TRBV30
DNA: TGTGCCCTACAGCGGGGGGGCCGCAATGAGCAGTTCTTC
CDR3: CALQRGGRNEQFF

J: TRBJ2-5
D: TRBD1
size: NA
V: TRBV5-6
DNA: TGTGCCAGCAGTATGACAGGGGTCAATGAGACCCAGTACTTC
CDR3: CASSMTGVNETQYF

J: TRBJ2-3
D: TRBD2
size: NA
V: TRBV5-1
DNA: TGCGCCAGCAGCTCCCAACTAGCGGGGGGGCCTAAGCAGTATTTT
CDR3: CASSSQLAGGPKQYF